This TCR beta chain appears in the sequencing data of a study of T cell changes during pregnancy in multiple sclerosis. Here immunoSEQ multiplex PCR was the method, and the copy in TCRdb shows in-frame clones only, minus some. The sample has about 40,000 clones, roughly 90% seen once. This CDR3 has 16 amino acids. Germline CDR1 and CDR2: SGHAT and FQNNGV. V lost 3 bases, J lost 2 bases, and 8 bases stayed unmatched. The chain uses TRBV11-2 and TRBJ2-3; 7 nucleotides align to TRBD2. This sequence was found in a female donor with multiple sclerosis, enrolled in a pregnancy study. The sample was CD8+ T cells from peripheral blood mononuclear cells, taken in the third trimester of pregnancy. CDR3: CASSLRGIVSTDTQYF. The CDR3 DNA is TGTGCCAGCAGCTTGCGGGGGATTGTTTCCACAGATACGCAGTATTTT.